Listed below are T cell receptor beta chains from one sample, sequenced in a study of regulatory T cells in long-lasting Graves disease. A single record per CDR3 protein comes from TCRdb applying MiXCR to the multiplex PCR reads. The data hold about 400,000 distinct CDR3 sequences, with around 15% observed a single time. The data were also submitted as part of a second study, on T cells in Graves' hyperthyroidism and ophthalmopathy.

Sequences were derived from peripheral blood mononuclear cells (PBMCs), sampled at new diagnosis, from a patient treated with antithyroid drugs. These receptor sequences come from a woman younger than 35 with Graves disease. The CDR3 runs from the conserved cysteine through the conserved F or W. Size is omitted from some rows. Given values are once, few, many or a class for expanded clones.

v_gene	j_gene	abundance	CDR3aa
TRBV18	TRBJ2-1	many	CASSPSALAVNNEQFF
TRBV11-1	TRBJ2-1	many	CASSSAALSSYNEQFF
TRBV20-1	TRBJ1-1	many	CSARTGTGSEAFF
TRBV19	TRBJ2-5	-	CASSDGQGVTQYF
TRBV3-1	TRBJ2-3	many	CASSQDKAGFTDTQYF
TRBV5-1	TRBJ2-3	many	CASSLEVAGGVDTQYF
TRBV12-3/TRBV12-4	TRBJ2-3	-	CASSPTRTSTDTQYF
TRBV29-1	TRBJ2-1	many	CSVEGGNEQFF
TRBV12-3/TRBV12-4	TRBJ2-1	many	CASSFMGLGQFF
TRBV12-3/TRBV12-4	TRBJ2-5	many	CASSPKVGQGFETQYF
TRBV10-3	TRBJ1-1	many	CAISPVGTGAAPNTEAFF
TRBV30	TRBJ2-2	many	CAWSGLGGTTGELFF
TRBV2	TRBJ2-1	many	CASSPRTRDRAPNSYNEQFF
TRBV11-2	TRBJ2-1	many	CASSLGTTSNEQFF
TRBV11-2	TRBJ1-1	-	CASSLQGYPFMNTEAFF
TRBV28	TRBJ2-7	few	CASSTPAGTYEQYF
TRBV7-9	TRBJ1-3	few	CASSRDRRSGNTIYF
TRBV10-3	TRBJ2-7	-	CAISRQGASYEQYF
TRBV6-2/TRBV6-3	TRBJ2-1	many	CASSAQTLAGGGNEQFF
TRBV5-1	TRBJ2-3	many	CASSLASSPGTDTQYF
TRBV18	TRBJ2-5	many	CASSPAGETQYF
TRBV18	TRBJ1-3	many	CASSPLRPSYSGNTIYF
TRBV5-1	TRBJ2-1	many	CASSLAGGTYNEQFF
TRBV6-1	TRBJ1-2	many	CASNTLPGSNYGYTF
TRBV6-1	TRBJ1-1	many	CASSDGGKNTEAFF
TRBV6-1	TRBJ2-2	many	CASSRTNSNTGELFF
TRBV7-6	TRBJ2-5	many	CASSRAGAKETQYF
TRBV6-5	TRBJ2-4	many	CASSYPAVAKNIQYF
TRBV11-2	TRBJ1-1	many	CASNILQGEAFF
TRBV19	TRBJ2-4	few	CARRREGALAKNIQYF
TRBV13	TRBJ2-7	many	CASSLVSIHEQYF
TRBV6-1	TRBJ2-3	few	CASSRPGQRTDTQYF
TRBV30	TRBJ1-5	many	CAWSVGDRSNQPQHF
TRBV7-2	TRBJ1-2	many	CASSSGQRYGYTF
TRBV9	TRBJ2-7	-	CASSKDRLGGYEQYF
TRBV4-2	TRBJ2-1	few	CASSVAGSDAEQFF
TRBV12-3/TRBV12-4	TRBJ1-5	many	CASRADRRSQHF
TRBV3-1	TRBJ2-5	many	CASSQGAGGTQYF
TRBV6-1	TRBJ1-1	many	CASKGQGYMNTEAFF
TRBV29-1	TRBJ2-3	-	CSVPSGGGITDTQYF
TRBV20-1	TRBJ1-3	few	CSARGQGNTIYF
TRBV28	TRBJ1-2	-	CASRFQKTGLYGYTF